This entry features one TCR beta chain sequence. Its matching antigen is unknown. Through Arm-PCR of CDR3 regions and iRepertoire HTBI primers, TCR beta libraries were built. Via MiXCR, TCRdb re-called the multiplex PCR reads, giving one row per CDR3 protein. This sample has about 240,000 distinct CDR3 sequences, with roughly a fifth found just once. The data were taken from a study of regulatory T cells in long-lasting Graves disease. At the level of the study: Patients with new Graves' disease had used antithyroid drugs below 3 months.

Trimming removed 1 base from V and 7 bases from J, with 17 bases in between. Germline CDR1 SGHTA, CDR2 FQGNSA. This CDR3 region has 16 residues. As to time point: newly diagnosed GD, antithyroid drugs for less than 3 months. PBMC-derived RNA was used for the TCR library. Study results and limitations: Persistent disease showed a preference for TRBV28, TRBJ1-2 and TRBJ2-5.

This receptor was obtained from a female donor with Graves disease. The chain combines TRBV7-2 with TRBJ1-5; D remains ambiguous. The sequenced sample was peripheral blood mononuclear cells (PBMCs), obtained at new diagnosis, from a patient treated with antithyroid drugs. The CDR3 DNA reads TGTGCCAGCAGCTTAGTGGAGGTTGTGATGGGCCAGCCCCAGCATTTT. Translating it yields CASSLVEVVMGQPQHF.